A selection of T cell receptor beta chains follows, all from one sample in a study of neurological immune-mediated disorders. TCRdb reprocessed the 5' RACE reads with MiXCR, giving one entry per CDR3 protein. Of some 100,000 distinct CDR3 sequences in the sample, under 15% were seen once. Sequenced input: PBMCs. The receptors were sampled from a female donor with HTLV-1-associated myelopathy (HAM/TSP). Both conserved end residues are part of each CDR3. A D gene is named only where the DNA matches it firmly. Clone size is given for some rows only: seen once, a few or many times, or a class if the clone is expanded.

many,14,TRBD1,TRBJ1-2,TRBV2,TGTGCCAGCAGAGGGACAGGGTTTCAAGGGGGCTACACCTTC,CASRGTGFQGGYTF
many,14,NA,TRBJ2-1,TRBV28,TGTGCCAGCAGTTTCCTGCTAGCTTACAATGAGCAGTTCTTC,CASSFLLAYNEQFF
many,12,NA,TRBJ2-7,TRBV20-1,TGCAGTGCTAGGGGCGGGCCATACGAGCAGTACTTC,CSARGGPYEQYF
many,15,NA,TRBJ1-5,TRBV7-9,TGTGCCAGCAGCTTAGATGTCGGGGGCAATCAGCCCCAGCATTTT,CASSLDVGGNQPQHF
many,13,NA,TRBJ2-7,TRBV7-8,TGTGCCAGCAGCCCCGATGAGTCCTACGAGCAGTACTTC,CASSPDESYEQYF
many,18,TRBD2,TRBJ2-5,TRBV20-1,TGCAGTGCTAGAGATCCTTTAGCGGGGGGCCTTGCAGATTCGGCCCAGTACTTC,CSARDPLAGGLADSAQYF
many,15,NA,TRBJ1-5,TRBV5-1,TGCGCCAGCAGCTTGGAGGGGATTGGCAATCAGCCCCAGCATTTT,CASSLEGIGNQPQHF
many,17,NA,TRBJ2-6,TRBV4-1,TGCGCCAGCAGCCCCACACCGACTAGCTCTGGGGCCAACGTCCTGACTTTC,CASSPTPTSSGANVLTF
few,16,NA,TRBJ2-1,TRBV7-7,TGTGCCAGCAGCTTATCTCTGGGACTCGGCACCGATGAGCAGTTCTTC,CASSLSLGLGTDEQFF
many,13,NA,TRBJ2-7,TRBV7-3,TGTGCCAGCAGCCTAAACGTCGGTTACGAGCAGTACTTC,CASSLNVGYEQYF
many,13,TRBD1,TRBJ2-5,TRBV10-3,TGTGCCATCCGGGACAGGGGTGGTGAGACCCAGTACTTC,CAIRDRGGETQYF
NA,12,NA,TRBJ1-1,TRBV16,TGTGCCAGCAGCCTTCTGACCACTGAAGCTTTCTTT,CASSLLTTEAFF
many,15,NA,TRBJ2-1,TRBV4-1,TGCGCCAGCAGCCAATCTTTGAGCTCCTACAATGAGCAGTTCTTC,CASSQSLSSYNEQFF
many,15,TRBD2,TRBJ2-1,TRBV3-1,TGTGCCAGCAGCCAAGAAGCGGGGGGGCTCAATGAGCAGTTCTTC,CASSQEAGGLNEQFF
many,15,TRBD1,TRBJ2-4,TRBV15,TGTGCTACCAGCGGGAGGACAGGGGGCGCGAACATTCAGTACTTC,CATSGRTGGANIQYF
many,15,NA,TRBJ1-1,TRBV27,TGTGCCAGCAGTCGACGTAGCAGGGAAGCCACTGAAGCTTTCTTT,CASSRRSREATEAFF
many,13,NA,TRBJ2-5,TRBV19,TGTGCCAGTAGCGTAGTCGATTCAGAGACCCAGTACTTC,CASSVVDSETQYF
NA,12,NA,TRBJ1-5,TRBV20-1,TGCAGTGTCCGACGGGGCAATCAGCCCCAGCATTTT,CSVRRGNQPQHF
many,17,TRBD1,TRBJ2-7,TRBV7-9,TGTGCCAGCAGCTCCTGGGGGACAGGAGGGGTCTCCTACGAGCAGTACTTC,CASSSWGTGGVSYEQYF
few,15,NA,TRBJ2-5,TRBV21-1,TGTGCCAGCAGCAAAGGAACAGGGAACGAAGAGACCCAGTACTTC,CASSKGTGNEETQYF
many,13,TRBD2,TRBJ2-7,TRBV20-1,TGCAGTGCTATGCGGGGGGTTCCCTACGAGCAGTACTTC,CSAMRGVPYEQYF
many,17,TRBD1,TRBJ1-4,TRBV20-1,TGCAGTGCTAGAGTCCCGGGACAGGGGGCAACTAATGAAAAACTGTTTTTT,CSARVPGQGATNEKLFF